This T cell receptor (beta chain) was recovered during a study of OX40 agonist ivuxolimab in advanced cancers. Turning to the study itself: Age averaged approximately 60 years (range roughly 23 to 90), and around 78% were male. The study, taken as a whole, reports: The CD4+ and CD8+ T cells in the blood had expanded clonally by week 6 at 0.1 to 3.0 mg/kg. The specificity for antigen of the expanded peripheral T cells was not determined.

Details on this clone: Its antigen is not known.

Sequencing was performed with immunoSEQ multiplex PCR; in TCRdb, only in-frame clones are kept and a portion is missing. This sample yields under 25,000 clones, of which around 86% are seen a single time; roughly 14% belongs to the top ten. This CDR3 is built from 11 residues. With 7 bases removed from V and 9 bases from J, the gap between germline ends came to 16 bases. Germline CDR1 and CDR2: GTSNPN and SVGIG (reference sequence). The material sequenced was CD4+ or CD8+ T cells sorted from blood, taken in a trial of the OX40 agonist ivuxolimab. V is TRBV30 and J is TRBJ2-7; D call uncertain. The origin of this receptor is an adult with an advanced solid tumor such as melanoma, head and neck, liver or kidney cancer. In DNA, the CDR3 is TGTGCCTCCGGAGCCAAAGGTGGGCAGTACTTC. It yields the protein CASGAKGGQYF. The full variable domain, completed using reference TRBV30 and TRBJ2-7, is SQTIHQWPATLVQPVGSPLSLECTVEGTSNPNLYWYRQAAGRGLQLLFYSVGIGQISSEVPQNLSASRPQDRQFILSSKKLLLSDSGFYLCASGAKGGQYFGPGTRLTVT.